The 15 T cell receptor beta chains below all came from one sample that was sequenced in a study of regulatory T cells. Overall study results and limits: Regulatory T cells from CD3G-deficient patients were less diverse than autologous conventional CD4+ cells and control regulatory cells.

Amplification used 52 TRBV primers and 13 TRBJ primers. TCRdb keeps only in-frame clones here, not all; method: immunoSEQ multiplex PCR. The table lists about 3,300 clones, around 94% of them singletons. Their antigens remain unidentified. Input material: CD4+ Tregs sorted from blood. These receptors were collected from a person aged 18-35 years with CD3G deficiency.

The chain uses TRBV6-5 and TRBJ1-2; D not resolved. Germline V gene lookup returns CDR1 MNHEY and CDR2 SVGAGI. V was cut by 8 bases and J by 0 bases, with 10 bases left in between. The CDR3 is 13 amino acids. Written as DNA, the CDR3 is TGTGCCAGCCGGGTCGGAGCTAACTATGGCTACACCTTC. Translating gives CASRVGANYGYTF.

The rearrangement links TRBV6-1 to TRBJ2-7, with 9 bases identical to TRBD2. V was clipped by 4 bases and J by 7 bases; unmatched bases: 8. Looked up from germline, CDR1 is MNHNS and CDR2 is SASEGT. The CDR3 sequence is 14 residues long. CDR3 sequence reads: CASSAGLALGEQYF. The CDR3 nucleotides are TGTGCCAGCAGTGCGGGACTAGCCTTAGGGGAGCAGTACTTC.

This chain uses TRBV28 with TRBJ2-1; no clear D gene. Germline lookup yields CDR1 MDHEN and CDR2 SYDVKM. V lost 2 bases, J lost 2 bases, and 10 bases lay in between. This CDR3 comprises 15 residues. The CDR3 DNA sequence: TGTGCCAGCAGTTTAAACTCGAGCCCCTACAATGAGCAGTTCTTC. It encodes CASSLNSSPYNEQFF.

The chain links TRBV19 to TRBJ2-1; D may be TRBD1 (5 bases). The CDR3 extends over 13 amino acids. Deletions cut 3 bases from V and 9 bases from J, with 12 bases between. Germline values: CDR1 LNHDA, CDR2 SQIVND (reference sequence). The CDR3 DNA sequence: TGTGCCAGTAGTATGGGGCTTCCTGGTGAGCAGTTCTTC. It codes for CASSMGLPGEQFF.

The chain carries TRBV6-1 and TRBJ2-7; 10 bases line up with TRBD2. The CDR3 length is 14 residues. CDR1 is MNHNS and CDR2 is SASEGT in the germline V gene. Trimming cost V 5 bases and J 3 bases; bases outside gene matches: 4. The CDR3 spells CASSPGTSDYEQYF. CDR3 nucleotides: TGTGCCAGCAGTCCCGGGACTAGCGACTACGAGCAGTACTTC.

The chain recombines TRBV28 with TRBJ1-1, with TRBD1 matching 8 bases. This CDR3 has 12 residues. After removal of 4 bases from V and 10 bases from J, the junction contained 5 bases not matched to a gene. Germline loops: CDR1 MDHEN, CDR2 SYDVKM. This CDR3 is CASSSSGTGAFF. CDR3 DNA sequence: TGTGCCAGCAGTTCCTCCGGGACAGGAGCTTTCTTT.

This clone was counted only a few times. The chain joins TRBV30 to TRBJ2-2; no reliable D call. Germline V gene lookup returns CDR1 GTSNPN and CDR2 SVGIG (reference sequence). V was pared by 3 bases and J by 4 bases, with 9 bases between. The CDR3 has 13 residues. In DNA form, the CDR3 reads TGTGCCTGGAGGCTCAGTATCACCGGGGAGCTGTTTTTT. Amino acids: CAWRLSITGELFF.

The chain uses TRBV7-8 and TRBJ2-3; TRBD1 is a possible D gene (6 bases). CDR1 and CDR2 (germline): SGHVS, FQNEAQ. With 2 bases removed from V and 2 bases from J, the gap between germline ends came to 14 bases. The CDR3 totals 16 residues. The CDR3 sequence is CASSLRLTGTTDTQYF. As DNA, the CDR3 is TGTGCCAGCAGCTTACGGCTGACAGGAACCACAGATACGCAGTATTTT.

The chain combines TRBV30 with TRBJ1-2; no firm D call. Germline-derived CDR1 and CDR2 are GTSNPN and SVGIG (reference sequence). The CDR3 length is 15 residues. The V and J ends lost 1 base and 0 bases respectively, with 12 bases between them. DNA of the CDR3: TGTGCCTGGAGTGAGGCGCCAGGTTCTAACTATGGCTACACCTTC. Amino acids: CAWSEAPGSNYGYTF.

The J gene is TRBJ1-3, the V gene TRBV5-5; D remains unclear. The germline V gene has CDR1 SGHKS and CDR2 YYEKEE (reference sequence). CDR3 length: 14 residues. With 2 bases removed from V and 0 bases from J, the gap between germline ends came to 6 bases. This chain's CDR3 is CASSFRASGNTIYF. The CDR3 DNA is TGTGCCAGCAGCTTTAGGGCCTCTGGAAACACCATATATTTT.

CDR3 bases: TGTGCCTGGATAAGGGTAGGGAGGGGAACCAACGTCCTGACTTTC. Residues: CAWIRVGRGTNVLTF. The V gene is TRBV30, the J gene TRBJ2-6; TRBD2 agrees at 7 bases. The trim removed 4 bases at V and 8 bases at J, leaving 11 bases unmatched. Germline CDR1 and CDR2: GTSNPN and SVGIG (reference sequence). The CDR3 length is 15 residues.

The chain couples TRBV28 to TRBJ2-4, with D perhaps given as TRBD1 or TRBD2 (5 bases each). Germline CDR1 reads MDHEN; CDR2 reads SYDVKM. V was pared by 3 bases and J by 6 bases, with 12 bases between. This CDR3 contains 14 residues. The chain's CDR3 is CASSLRGERNIQYF. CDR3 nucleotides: TGTGCCAGCAGTTTGAGGGGTGAGAGAAACATTCAGTACTTC.

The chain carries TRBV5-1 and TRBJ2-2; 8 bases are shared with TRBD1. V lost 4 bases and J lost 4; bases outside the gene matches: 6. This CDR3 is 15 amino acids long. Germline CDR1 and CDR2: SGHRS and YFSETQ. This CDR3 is CASSAQGAGTGELFF. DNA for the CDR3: TGCGCCAGCAGCGCCCAGGGGGCAGGCACCGGGGAGCTGTTTTTT.

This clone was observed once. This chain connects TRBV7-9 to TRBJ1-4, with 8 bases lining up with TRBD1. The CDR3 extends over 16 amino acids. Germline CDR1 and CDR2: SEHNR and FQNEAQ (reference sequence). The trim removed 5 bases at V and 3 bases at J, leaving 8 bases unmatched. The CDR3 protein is CASSIGQGSANEKLFF. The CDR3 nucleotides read TGTGCCAGCAGCATCGGACAGGGATCGGCTAATGAAAAACTGTTTTTT.

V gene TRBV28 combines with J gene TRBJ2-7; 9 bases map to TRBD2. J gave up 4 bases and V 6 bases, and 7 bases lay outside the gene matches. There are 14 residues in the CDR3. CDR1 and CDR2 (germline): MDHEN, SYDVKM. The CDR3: CASSLAGRGYEQYF. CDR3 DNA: TGTGCCAGCAGCCTAGCGGGAAGAGGATACGAGCAGTACTTC.